A selection of T cell receptor beta chains follows, all from one sample in a study of T cell responses to AZD1222 COVID-19 vaccine. Profiled with immunoSEQ multiplex PCR; TCRdb holds only in-frame clones, not every one. The table records under 20,000 clones, 84% of them present only once. The source material was peripheral blood, sampled 28 days after the second AZD1222 dose. The source of these receptors is an adult who received the AZD1222 COVID-19 vaccine. The CDR3 runs from the conserved cysteine through the conserved F or W. D genes are given only for firm matches. Where a row states a size, it is once, few, many or the class of an expanded clone; other rows omit it.

len	v_gene	abundance	d_gene	j_gene	CDR3aa	CDR3nt
13	TRBV6-4	.	.	TRBJ2-1	CASSDWGLGEQFF	TGTGCCAGCAGTGACTGGGGTCTAGGTGAGCAGTTCTTC
14	TRBV5-1	.	.	TRBJ1-1	CASSLVSENTEAFF	TGCGCCAGCAGCTTGGTGTCGGAGAACACTGAAGCTTTCTTT
15	TRBV3-1/TRBV3-2	.	.	TRBJ2-7	CASSQPTGLNYEQYF	TGTGCCAGCAGTCAACCCACTGGACTAAACTACGAGCAGTACTTC
14	TRBV30	few	.	TRBJ1-5	CAWSAGQLYQPQHF	TGTGCCTGGAGTGCCGGACAGCTTTATCAGCCCCAGCATTTT
17	TRBV4-3	once	.	TRBJ2-1	CASSQDPTGMEYNEQFF	TGCGCCAGCAGCCAAGATCCAACGGGGATGGAGTACAATGAGCAGTTCTTC
17	TRBV5-1	.	.	TRBJ1-1	CASSFGPGQREGTEAFF	TGCGCCAGCAGTTTTGGACCCGGGCAACGTGAGGGCACTGAAGCTTTCTTT
14	TRBV28	.	TRBD1	TRBJ1-4	CASSLGTGWEKLFF	TGTGCCAGCAGTTTGGGGACAGGTTGGGAAAAACTGTTTTTT
15	TRBV5-1	.	.	TRBJ2-7	CASRWGGYSSYEQYF	TGCGCCAGCAGGTGGGGGGGCTATAGCTCCTACGAGCAGTACTTC
16	TRBV19	.	TRBD1	TRBJ1-1	CASSLHRGEVNTEAFF	TGTGCCAGTAGTCTGCACAGGGGCGAGGTGAACACTGAAGCTTTCTTT
13	TRBV5-1	.	.	TRBJ2-3	CASSLGTLDTQYF	TGCGCCAGCAGCTTGGGAACACTTGATACGCAGTATTTT
13	TRBV18	once	.	TRBJ2-1	CASGLGLNNEQFF	TGTGCCAGCGGCTTGGGACTCAACAATGAGCAGTTCTTC
16	TRBV18	.	TRBD1	TRBJ1-5	CASSRAGTGPDQPQHF	TGTGCCAGCTCGCGCGCCGGGACAGGGCCTGATCAGCCCCAGCATTTT
16	TRBV6-1	.	.	TRBJ2-3	CASSGLGTLRTDTQYF	TGTGCCAGCAGTGGCCTGGGTACCCTCCGCACAGATACGCAGTATTTT
14	TRBV18	.	.	TRBJ2-7	CASSPRQGTYEQYF	TGTGCCAGCTCACCGAGGCAGGGGACCTACGAGCAGTACTTC
13	TRBV7-2	.	.	TRBJ2-2	CASSWDGTGELFF	TGTGCCAGCAGCTGGGACGGCACCGGGGAGCTGTTTTTT
13	TRBV30	.	.	TRBJ2-7	CAWGKQGLDEQYF	TGTGCCTGGGGGAAACAGGGACTGGACGAGCAGTACTTC
14	TRBV7-2	.	TRBD1	TRBJ1-5	CASSYGQGAQPQHF	TGTGCCAGCAGCTATGGACAGGGCGCTCAGCCCCAGCATTTT
13	TRBV11-2	.	TRBD1	TRBJ2-2	CASRTGQVGELFF	TGTGCCAGCAGGACAGGGCAGGTCGGGGAGCTGTTTTTT
13	TRBV11-2	.	.	TRBJ2-5	CASAAGGSETQYF	TGTGCCAGCGCCGCGGGCGGGTCAGAGACCCAGTACTTC
14	TRBV7-2	once	TRBD2	TRBJ2-7	CASRKGGLGFEQYF	TGTGCCAGCAGGAAAGGGGGACTAGGATTTGAGCAGTACTTC
16	TRBV6-5	.	.	TRBJ2-6	CASSYFGGSGANVLTF	TGTGCCAGCAGTTACTTTGGGGGCTCTGGGGCCAACGTCCTGACTTTC
18	TRBV2	.	TRBD2	TRBJ2-5	CASNDPRTSGSAQETQYF	TGTGCCAGCAATGATCCAAGGACTAGCGGGAGTGCTCAGGAGACCCAGTACTTC
20	TRBV27	.	TRBD2	TRBJ2-1	CASSFLTNRLAGDHYNEQFF	TGTGCCAGCAGTTTTTTGACAAATAGACTAGCGGGAGATCACTACAATGAGCAGTTCTTC
13	TRBV23-1	few	.	TRBJ1-2	CASSLPSGGGYTF	TGCGCCAGCAGTCTTCCCTCAGGCGGTGGCTACACCTTC
13	TRBV12-3/TRBV12-4	.	.	TRBJ1-5	CASSLWGNQPQHF	TGTGCCAGCAGCCTCTGGGGGAATCAGCCCCAGCATTTT
14	TRBV7-9	once	TRBD1	TRBJ1-2	CASSLVSGGEGYTF	TGTGCCAGCAGCTTAGTCTCAGGGGGAGAAGGCTACACCTTC
16	TRBV4-2	.	.	TRBJ2-1	CASSQATRRSYNEQFF	TGTGCCAGCAGCCAGGCGACCCGCAGGTCCTACAATGAGCAGTTCTTC
14	TRBV6-5	.	.	TRBJ1-6	CASSYRVPSSPLHF	TGTGCCAGCAGTTACAGGGTACCTAGTTCACCCCTCCACTTT
15	TRBV6-5	.	TRBD2	TRBJ2-2	CASSSRSWGGGELFF	TGTGCCAGCAGCTCCCGGTCGTGGGGAGGGGGGGAGCTGTTTTTT
16	TRBV18	.	TRBD2	TRBJ2-3	CASSPRVTGGTDTQYF	TGTGCCAGCTCACCACGAGTGACGGGAGGAACAGATACGCAGTATTTT
15	TRBV7-9	.	.	TRBJ1-4	CASSLSRLVNEKLFF	TGTGCCAGCAGCTTATCGAGGCTAGTTAATGAAAAACTGTTTTTT
13	TRBV5-6	once	.	TRBJ2-5	CASSLGPRETQYF	TGTGCCAGCAGCTTGGGGCCCCGAGAGACCCAGTACTTC
12	TRBV2	.	.	TRBJ1-1	CASRGLGGEAFF	TGTGCCAGCAGAGGGCTCGGAGGTGAAGCTTTCTTT
13	TRBV19	.	.	TRBJ1-2	CASSDGQGGGYTF	TGTGCCAGTAGTGACGGACAAGGTGGTGGCTACACCTTC
13	TRBV27	.	TRBD1	TRBJ1-1	CASSLGQGIEAFF	TGTGCCAGCAGTTTAGGACAGGGGATTGAAGCTTTCTTT
15	TRBV7-2	.	.	TRBJ2-3	CASSPGLVSTDTQYF	TGTGCCAGCAGCCCGGGACTGGTCAGCACAGATACGCAGTATTTT
13	TRBV7-3	.	.	TRBJ2-3	CASSSRLRDTQYF	TGTGCCAGCAGCTCACGACTGAGAGATACGCAGTATTTT
14	TRBV19	.	.	TRBJ2-7	CASTQTASPYEQYF	TGTGCCAGTACGCAGACAGCATCACCCTACGAGCAGTACTTC
14	TRBV9	.	TRBD2	TRBJ2-5	CASSETSGKETQYF	TGTGCCAGCAGCGAGACTAGCGGGAAAGAGACCCAGTACTTC
15	TRBV28	.	TRBD1	TRBJ2-3	CASRAQGAGTDTQYF	TGTGCCAGCAGAGCTCAGGGGGCGGGCACAGATACGCAGTATTTT
15	TRBV18	.	.	TRBJ1-2	CASSPPGQGNYGYTF	TGTGCCAGCTCACCACCAGGTCAGGGCAACTATGGCTACACCTTC
14	TRBV11-3	.	.	TRBJ1-1	CASSLRSADTEAFF	TGTGCCAGCAGCTTACGTTCGGCCGACACTGAAGCTTTCTTT
14	TRBV6-5	once	.	TRBJ1-4	CASSPAGPNEKLFF	TGTGCCAGCAGCCCCGCGGGACCTAATGAAAAACTGTTTTTT
17	TRBV21-1	.	.	TRBJ1-5	CASSTHLRGYSNQPQHF	TGTGCCAGCAGCACTCATCTGAGGGGATATAGCAATCAGCCCCAGCATTTT
15	TRBV7-9	once	.	TRBJ2-1	CASSLEGRREAEQFF	TGTGCCAGCAGCTTAGAAGGTAGGCGGGAAGCTGAGCAGTTCTTC
14	TRBV7-8	few	.	TRBJ1-4	CASSLDTGYGKLFF	TGTGCCAGCAGCTTAGATACAGGGTACGGAAAACTGTTTTTT
15	TRBV7-9	.	.	TRBJ1-5	CASSLAGVSNQPQHF	TGTGCCAGCAGCTTAGCAGGAGTTAGCAATCAGCCCCAGCATTTT
13	TRBV2	.	.	TRBJ2-1	CASRDGWGNEQFF	TGTGCCAGCAGAGACGGTTGGGGCAATGAGCAGTTCTTC
14	TRBV7-6	.	.	TRBJ1-5	CASSSGSTNQPQHF	TGTGCCAGCAGCTCCGGGTCGACCAATCAGCCCCAGCATTTT
14	TRBV10-3	few	.	TRBJ2-3	CAISEGGNTDTQYF	TGTGCCATCAGTGAGGGTGGTAACACAGATACGCAGTATTTT
14	TRBV10-3	.	TRBD2	TRBJ2-5	CAIPGGTCQETQYF	TGTGCCATCCCGGGGGGGACATGCCAAGAGACCCAGTACTTC
13	TRBV12-3/TRBV12-4	.	.	TRBJ1-5	CASRGLPRAPQHF	TGTGCCAGCAGGGGACTTCCCCGGGCACCCCAGCATTTT
18	TRBV4-1	.	.	TRBJ1-5	CASSPPFTDTYSNQPQHF	TGCGCCAGCAGCCCCCCCTTCACAGATACGTATAGCAATCAGCCCCAGCATTTT
14	TRBV3-1/TRBV3-2	.	.	TRBJ1-4	CASSQGQRGEKLFF	TGTGCCAGCAGCCAAGGACAGAGGGGTGAAAAACTGTTTTTT
14	TRBV19	.	TRBD1	TRBJ1-5	CASAAGGRNQPQHF	TGTGCCAGCGCGGCAGGGGGGCGGAATCAGCCCCAGCATTTT
12	TRBV27	.	.	TRBJ2-3	CASSLGWDTQYF	TGTGCCAGCAGTTTAGGGTGGGATACGCAGTATTTT
14	TRBV29-1	.	.	TRBJ2-7	CSVGSGGQSYEQYF	TGCAGCGTTGGATCAGGGGGGCAATCCTACGAGCAGTACTTC